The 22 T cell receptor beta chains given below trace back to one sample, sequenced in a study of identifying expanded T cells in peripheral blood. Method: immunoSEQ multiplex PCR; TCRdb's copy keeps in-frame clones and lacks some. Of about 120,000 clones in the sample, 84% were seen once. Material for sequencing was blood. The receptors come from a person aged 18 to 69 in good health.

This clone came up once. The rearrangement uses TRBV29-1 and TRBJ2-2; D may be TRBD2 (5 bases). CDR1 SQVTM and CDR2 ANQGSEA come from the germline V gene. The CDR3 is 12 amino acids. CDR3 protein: CTASRGHGELFF. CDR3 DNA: TGCACCGCCAGTCGAGGGCACGGGGAGCTGTTTTTT.

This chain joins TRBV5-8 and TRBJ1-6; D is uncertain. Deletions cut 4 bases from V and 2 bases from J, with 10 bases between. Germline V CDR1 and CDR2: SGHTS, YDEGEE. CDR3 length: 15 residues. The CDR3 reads CASSRDSAYNSPLHF. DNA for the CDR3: TGTGCCAGCAGCCGGGATTCGGCCTATAATTCACCCCTCCACTTT. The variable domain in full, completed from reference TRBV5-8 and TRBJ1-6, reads EAGVTQSPTHLIKTRGQQATLRCSPISGHTSVYWYQQALGLGLQFLLWYDEGEERNRGNFPPRFSGRQFPNYSSELNVNALELEDSALYLCASSRDSAYNSPLHFGNGTRLTVT.

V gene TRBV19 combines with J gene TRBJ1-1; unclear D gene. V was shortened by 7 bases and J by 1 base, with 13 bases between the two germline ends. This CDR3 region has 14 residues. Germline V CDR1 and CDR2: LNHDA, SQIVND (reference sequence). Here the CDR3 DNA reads TGTGCCAGTATGCAGAGTTGGGGGAACACTGAAGCTTTCTTT. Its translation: CASMQSWGNTEAFF.

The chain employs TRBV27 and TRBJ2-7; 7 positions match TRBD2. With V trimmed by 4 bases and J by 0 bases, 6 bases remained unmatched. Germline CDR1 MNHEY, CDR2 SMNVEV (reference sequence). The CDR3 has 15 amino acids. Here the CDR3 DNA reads TGTGCCAGCAGTTATTGGCGGGGGACCTCCTACGAGCAGTACTTC. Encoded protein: CASSYWRGTSYEQYF.

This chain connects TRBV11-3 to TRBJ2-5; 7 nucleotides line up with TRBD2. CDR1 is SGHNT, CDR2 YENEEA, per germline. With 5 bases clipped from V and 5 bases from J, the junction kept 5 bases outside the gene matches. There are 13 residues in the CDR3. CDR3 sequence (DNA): TGTGCCAGCAGCCCATGGGGGGGGGAGACCCAGTACTTC. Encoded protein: CASSPWGGETQYF.

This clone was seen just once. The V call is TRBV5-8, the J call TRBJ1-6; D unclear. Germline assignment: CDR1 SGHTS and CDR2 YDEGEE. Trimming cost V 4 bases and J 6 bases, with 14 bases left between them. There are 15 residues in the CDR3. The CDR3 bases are TGTGCCAGCAGCGGCGGACCGGACTTTAATTCACCCCTCCACTTT. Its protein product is CASSGGPDFNSPLHF.

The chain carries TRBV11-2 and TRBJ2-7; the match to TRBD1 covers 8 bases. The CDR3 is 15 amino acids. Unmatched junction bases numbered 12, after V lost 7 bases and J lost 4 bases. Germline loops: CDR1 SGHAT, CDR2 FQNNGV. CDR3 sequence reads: CASTLNRGEKYEQYF. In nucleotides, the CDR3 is TGTGCCAGCACGCTAAACAGGGGGGAGAAATACGAGCAGTACTTC.

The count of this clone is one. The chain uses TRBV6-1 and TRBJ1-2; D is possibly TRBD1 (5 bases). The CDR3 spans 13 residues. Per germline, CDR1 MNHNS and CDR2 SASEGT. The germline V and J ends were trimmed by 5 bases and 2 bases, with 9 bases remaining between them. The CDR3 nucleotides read TGTGCCAGCAGTTTGGCAGGGAACTATGGCTACACCTTC. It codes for CASSLAGNYGYTF.

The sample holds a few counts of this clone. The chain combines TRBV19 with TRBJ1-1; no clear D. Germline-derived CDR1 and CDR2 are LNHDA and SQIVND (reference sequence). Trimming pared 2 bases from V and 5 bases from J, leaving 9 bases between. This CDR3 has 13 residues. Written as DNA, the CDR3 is TGTGCCAGTAGTATAACCGGGTTGACTGAAGCTTTCTTT. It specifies CASSITGLTEAFF.

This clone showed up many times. CDR3 DNA: TGTGCCAGTAAACAGACCTATGGCTACACCTTC. Translating it yields CASKQTYGYTF. The J gene is TRBJ1-2, the V gene TRBV19; D unclear. Trimming removed 7 bases from V and 4 bases from J, with 7 bases in between. Germline V gives CDR1 LNHDA, CDR2 SQIVND (reference sequence). The CDR3 is 11 amino acids.

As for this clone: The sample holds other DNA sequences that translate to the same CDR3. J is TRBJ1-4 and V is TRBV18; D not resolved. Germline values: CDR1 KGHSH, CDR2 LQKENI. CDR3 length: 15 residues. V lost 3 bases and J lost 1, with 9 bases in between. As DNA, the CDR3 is TGTGCCAGCTCACCGCGTACCGTAACTAATGAAAAACTGTTTTTT. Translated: CASSPRTVTNEKLFF.

CDR3 loop: CASKGVYSNQPQHF. In DNA, the CDR3 is TGTGCCAGCAAAGGCGTGTATAGCAATCAGCCCCAGCATTTT. The chain is built from TRBV2 and TRBJ1-5; D remains unclear. Trimming took 7 bases from V and 0 from J, leaving 10 bases between them. Germline V gene lookup returns CDR1 SNHLY and CDR2 FYNNEI. CDR3 length equals 14 residues. The full variable domain, in which reference TRBV2 and TRBJ1-5 provide the parts outside the CDR3, is EPEVTQTPSHQVTQMGQEVILRCVPISNHLYFYWYRQILGQKVEFLVSFYNNEISEKSEIFDDQFSVERPDGSNFTLKIRSTKLEDSAMYFCASKGVYSNQPQHFGDGTRLSIL.

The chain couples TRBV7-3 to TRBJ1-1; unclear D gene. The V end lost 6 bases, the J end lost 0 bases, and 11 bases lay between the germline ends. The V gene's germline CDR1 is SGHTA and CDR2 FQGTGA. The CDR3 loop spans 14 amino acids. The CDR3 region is CASSRGGMNTEAFF. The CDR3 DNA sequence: TGTGCCAGCAGTCGCGGCGGCATGAACACTGAAGCTTTCTTT.

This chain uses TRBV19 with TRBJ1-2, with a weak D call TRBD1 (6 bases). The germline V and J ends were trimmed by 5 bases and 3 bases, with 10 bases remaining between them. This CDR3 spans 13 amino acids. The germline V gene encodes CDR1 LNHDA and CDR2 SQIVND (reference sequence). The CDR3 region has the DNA TGTGCCAGTAGTTGGGCAGGGGACTATGGCTACACCTTC. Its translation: CASSWAGDYGYTF. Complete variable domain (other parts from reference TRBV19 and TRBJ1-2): DGGITQSPKYLFRKEGQNVTLSCEQNLNHDAMYWYRQDPGQGLRLIYYSQIVNDFQKGDIAEGYSVSREKKESFPLTVTSAQKNPTAFYLCASSWAGDYGYTFGSGTRLTVV.

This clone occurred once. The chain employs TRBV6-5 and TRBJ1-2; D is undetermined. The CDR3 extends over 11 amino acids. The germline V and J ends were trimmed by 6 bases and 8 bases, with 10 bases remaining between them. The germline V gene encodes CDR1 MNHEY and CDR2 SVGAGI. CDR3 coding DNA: TGTGCCAGCAGAGAACAAGGAGGCTACACCTTC. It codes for CASREQGGYTF.

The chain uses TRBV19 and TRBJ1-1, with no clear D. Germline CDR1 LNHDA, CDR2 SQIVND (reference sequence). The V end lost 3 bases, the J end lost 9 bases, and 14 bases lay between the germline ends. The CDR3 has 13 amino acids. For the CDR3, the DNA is TGTGCCAGTAGTATCTCTTCCGAAACCCAAGCTTTCTTT. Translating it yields CASSISSETQAFF.

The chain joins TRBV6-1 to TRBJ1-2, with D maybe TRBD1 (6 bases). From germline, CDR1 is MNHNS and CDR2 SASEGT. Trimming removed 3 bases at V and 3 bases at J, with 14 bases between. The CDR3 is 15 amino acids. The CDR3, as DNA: TGTGCCAGCAGTGACTTATCAGGGGCTGACTATGGCTACACCTTC. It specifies CASSDLSGADYGYTF.

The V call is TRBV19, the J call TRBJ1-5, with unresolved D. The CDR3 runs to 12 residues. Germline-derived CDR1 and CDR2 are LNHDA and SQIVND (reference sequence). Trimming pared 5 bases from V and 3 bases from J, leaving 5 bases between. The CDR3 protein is CASSLYNQPQHF. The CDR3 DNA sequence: TGTGCCAGTAGTCTCTACAATCAGCCCCAGCATTTT.

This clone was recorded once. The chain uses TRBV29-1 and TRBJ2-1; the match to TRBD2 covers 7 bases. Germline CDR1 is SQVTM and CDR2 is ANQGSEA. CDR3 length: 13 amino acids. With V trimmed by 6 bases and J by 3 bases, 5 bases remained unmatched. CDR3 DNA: TGCAGCGTGTTGGGGGGGGGCTACAATGAGCAGTTCTTC. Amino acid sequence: CSVLGGGYNEQFF.

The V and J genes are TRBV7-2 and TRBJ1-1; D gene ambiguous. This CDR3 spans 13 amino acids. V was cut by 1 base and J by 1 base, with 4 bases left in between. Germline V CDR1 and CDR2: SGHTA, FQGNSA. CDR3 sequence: CASSLVWNTEAFF. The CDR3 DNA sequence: TGTGCCAGCAGCTTAGTCTGGAACACTGAAGCTTTCTTT.

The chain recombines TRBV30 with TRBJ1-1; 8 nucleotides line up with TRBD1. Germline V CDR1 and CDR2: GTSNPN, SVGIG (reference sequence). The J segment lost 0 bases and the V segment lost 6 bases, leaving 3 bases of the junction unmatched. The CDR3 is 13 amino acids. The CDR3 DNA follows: TGTGCCTGTCGGGACAGGATGAACACTGAAGCTTTCTTT. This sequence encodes CACRDRMNTEAFF.

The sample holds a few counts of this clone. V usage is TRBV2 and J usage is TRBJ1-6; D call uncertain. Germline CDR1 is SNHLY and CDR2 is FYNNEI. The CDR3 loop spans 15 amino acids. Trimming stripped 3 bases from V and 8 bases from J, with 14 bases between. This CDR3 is CASSEGSAGYSPLHF. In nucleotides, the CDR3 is TGTGCCAGCAGTGAGGGGTCGGCGGGTTATTCACCCCTCCACTTT.